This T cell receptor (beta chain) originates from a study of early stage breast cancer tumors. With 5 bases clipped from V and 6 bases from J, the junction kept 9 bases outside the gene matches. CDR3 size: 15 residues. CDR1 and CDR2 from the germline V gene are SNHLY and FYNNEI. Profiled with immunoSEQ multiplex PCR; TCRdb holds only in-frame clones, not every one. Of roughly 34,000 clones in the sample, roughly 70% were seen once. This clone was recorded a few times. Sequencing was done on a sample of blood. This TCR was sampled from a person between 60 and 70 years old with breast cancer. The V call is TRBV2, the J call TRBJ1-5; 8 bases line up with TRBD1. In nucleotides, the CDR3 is TGTGCCAGCAGTTTCGACAGGGGAATAATTCAGCCCCAGCATTTT. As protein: CASSFDRGIIQPQHF.